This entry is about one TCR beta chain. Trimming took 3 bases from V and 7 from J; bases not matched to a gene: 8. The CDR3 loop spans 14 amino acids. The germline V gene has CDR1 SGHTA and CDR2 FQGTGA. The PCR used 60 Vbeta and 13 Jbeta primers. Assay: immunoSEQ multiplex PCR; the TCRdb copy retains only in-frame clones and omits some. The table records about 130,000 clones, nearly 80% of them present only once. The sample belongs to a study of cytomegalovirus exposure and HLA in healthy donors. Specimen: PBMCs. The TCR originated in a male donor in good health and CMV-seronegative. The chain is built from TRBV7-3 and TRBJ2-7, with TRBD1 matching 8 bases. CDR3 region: CASSFDRGLREQYF. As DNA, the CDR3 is TGTGCCAGCAGCTTTGACAGGGGCTTGAGGGAGCAGTACTTC.